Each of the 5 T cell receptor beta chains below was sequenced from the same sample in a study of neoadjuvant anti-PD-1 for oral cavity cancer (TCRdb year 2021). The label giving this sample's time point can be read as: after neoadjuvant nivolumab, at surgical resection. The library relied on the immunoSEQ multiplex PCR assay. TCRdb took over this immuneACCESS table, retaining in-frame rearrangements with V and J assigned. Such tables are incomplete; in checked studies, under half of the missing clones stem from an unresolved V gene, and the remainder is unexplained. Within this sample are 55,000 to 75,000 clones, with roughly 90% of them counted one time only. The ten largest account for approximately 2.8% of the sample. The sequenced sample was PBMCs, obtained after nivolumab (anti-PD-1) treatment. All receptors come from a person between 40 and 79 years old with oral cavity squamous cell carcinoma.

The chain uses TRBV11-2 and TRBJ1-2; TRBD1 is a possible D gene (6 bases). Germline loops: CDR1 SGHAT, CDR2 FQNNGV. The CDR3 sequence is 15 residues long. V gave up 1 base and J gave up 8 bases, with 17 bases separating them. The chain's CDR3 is CASSLVGGWGPGYTF. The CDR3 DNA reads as TGTGCCAGCAGCTTAGTAGGCGGCTGGGGGCCCGGCTACACCTTC.

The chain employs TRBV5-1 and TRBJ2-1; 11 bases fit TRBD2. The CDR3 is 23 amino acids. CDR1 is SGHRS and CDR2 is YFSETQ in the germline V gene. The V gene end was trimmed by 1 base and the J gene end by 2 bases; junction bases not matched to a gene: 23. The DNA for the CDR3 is TGCGCCAGCAGCTTGATCCCGCGCCGCGGGGCTAGCGGGGGGTCGCCGACCTACAATGAGCAGTTCTTC. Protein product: CASSLIPRRGASGGSPTYNEQFF.

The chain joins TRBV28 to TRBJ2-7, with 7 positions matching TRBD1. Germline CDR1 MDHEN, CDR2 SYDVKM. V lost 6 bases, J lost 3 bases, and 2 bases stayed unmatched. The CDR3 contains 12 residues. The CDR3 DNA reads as TGTGCCAGCAGAGGGGGCCGCTACGAGCAGTACTTC. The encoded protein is CASRGGRYEQYF.

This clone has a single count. The CDR3 is CASSLASVNYEQYF. For the CDR3, the DNA is TGTGCCAGCAGCTTGGCTAGCGTCAACTACGAGCAGTACTTC. The chain couples TRBV5-6 to TRBJ2-7; D perhaps matches TRBD2 (6 bases). V was clipped by 0 bases and J by 3 bases, with 10 bases between them. CDR1 SGHDT and CDR2 YYEEEE come from the germline V gene. There are 14 residues in the CDR3.

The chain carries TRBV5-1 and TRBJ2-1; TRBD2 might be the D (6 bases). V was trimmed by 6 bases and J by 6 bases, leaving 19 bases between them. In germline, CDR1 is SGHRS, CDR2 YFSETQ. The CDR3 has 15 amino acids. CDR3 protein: CASTEGPQEGNEQFF. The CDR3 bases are TGCGCCAGCACGGAGGGACCCCAGGAGGGCAATGAGCAGTTCTTC. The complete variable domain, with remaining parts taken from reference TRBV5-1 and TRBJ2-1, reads KAGVTQTPRYLIKTRGQQVTLSCSPISGHRSVSWYQQTPGQGLQFLFEYFSETQRNKGNFPGRFSGRQFSNSRSEMNVSTLELGDSALYLCASTEGPQEGNEQFFGPGTRLTVL.